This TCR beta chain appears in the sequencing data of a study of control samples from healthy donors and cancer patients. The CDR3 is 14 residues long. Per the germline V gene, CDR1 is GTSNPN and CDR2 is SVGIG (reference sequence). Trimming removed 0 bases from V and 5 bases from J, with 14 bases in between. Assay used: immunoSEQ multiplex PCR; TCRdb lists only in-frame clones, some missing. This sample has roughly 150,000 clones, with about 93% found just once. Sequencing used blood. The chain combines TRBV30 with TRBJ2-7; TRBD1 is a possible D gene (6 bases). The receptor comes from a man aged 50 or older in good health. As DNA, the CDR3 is TGTGCCTGGAGTGTAGGGGCAGGGGTCCACGAGCAGTACTTC. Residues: CAWSVGAGVHEQYF.